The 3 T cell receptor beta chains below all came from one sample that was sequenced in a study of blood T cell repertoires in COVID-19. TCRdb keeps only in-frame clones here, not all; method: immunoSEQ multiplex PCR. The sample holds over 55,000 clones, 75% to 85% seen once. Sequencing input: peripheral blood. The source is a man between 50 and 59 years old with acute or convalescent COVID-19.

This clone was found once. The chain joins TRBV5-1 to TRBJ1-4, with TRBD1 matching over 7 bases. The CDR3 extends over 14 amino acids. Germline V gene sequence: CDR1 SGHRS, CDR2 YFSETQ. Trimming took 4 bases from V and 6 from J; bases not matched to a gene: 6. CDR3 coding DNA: TGCGCCAGCAGCAAGGGGGCCCAGGATGAAAAACTGTTTTTT. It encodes CASSKGAQDEKLFF. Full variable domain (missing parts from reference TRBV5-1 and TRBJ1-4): KAGVTQTPRYLIKTRGQQVTLSCSPISGHRSVSWYQQTPGQGLQFLFEYFSETQRNKGNFPGRFSGRQFSNSRSEMNVSTLELGDSALYLCASSKGAQDEKLFFGSGTQLSVL.

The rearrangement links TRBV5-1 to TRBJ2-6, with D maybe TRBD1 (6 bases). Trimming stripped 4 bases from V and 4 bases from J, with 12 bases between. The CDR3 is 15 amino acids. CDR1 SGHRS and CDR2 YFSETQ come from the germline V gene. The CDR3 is CASSTTGWGANVLTF. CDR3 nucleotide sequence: TGCGCCAGCAGCACCACAGGGTGGGGGGCCAACGTCCTGACTTTC.

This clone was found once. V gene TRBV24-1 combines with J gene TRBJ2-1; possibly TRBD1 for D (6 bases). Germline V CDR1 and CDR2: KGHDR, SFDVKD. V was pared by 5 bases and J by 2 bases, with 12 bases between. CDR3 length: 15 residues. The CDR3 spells CATSGWTETYNEQFF. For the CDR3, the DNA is TGTGCCACCAGTGGCTGGACAGAGACCTACAATGAGCAGTTCTTC.